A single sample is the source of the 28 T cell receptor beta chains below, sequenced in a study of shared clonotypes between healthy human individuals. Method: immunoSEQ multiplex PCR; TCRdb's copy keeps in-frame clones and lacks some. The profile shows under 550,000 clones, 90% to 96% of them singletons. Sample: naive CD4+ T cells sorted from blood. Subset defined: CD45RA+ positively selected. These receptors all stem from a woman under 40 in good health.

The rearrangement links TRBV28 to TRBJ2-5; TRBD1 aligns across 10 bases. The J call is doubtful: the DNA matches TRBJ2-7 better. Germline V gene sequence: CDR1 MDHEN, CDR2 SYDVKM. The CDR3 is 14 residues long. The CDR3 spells CASTTGQGIGEQYF. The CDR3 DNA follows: TGTGCCAGCACTACGGGACAGGGGATCGGCGAGCAGTACTTC.

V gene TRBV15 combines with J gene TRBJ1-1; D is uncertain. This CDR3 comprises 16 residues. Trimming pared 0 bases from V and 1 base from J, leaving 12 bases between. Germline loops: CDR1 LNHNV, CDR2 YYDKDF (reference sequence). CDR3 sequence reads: CATSREGGRANTEAFF. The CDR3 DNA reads TGTGCCACCAGCAGAGAGGGAGGTAGGGCGAACACTGAAGCTTTCTTT. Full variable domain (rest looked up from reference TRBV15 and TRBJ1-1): DAMVIQNPRYQVTQFGKPVTLSCSQTLNHNVMYWYQQKSSQAPKLLFHYYDKDFNNEADTPDNFQSRRPNTSFCFLDIRSPGLGDTAMYLCATSREGGRANTEAFFGQGTRLTVV.

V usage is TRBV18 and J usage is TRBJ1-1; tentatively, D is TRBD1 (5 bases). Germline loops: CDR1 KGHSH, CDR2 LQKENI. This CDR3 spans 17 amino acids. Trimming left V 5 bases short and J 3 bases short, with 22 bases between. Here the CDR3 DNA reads TGTGCCAGCTCAATGGTACGGCAGGGTGTCGTCTACACTGAAGCTTTCTTT. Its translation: CASSMVRQGVVYTEAFF.

CDR3 residues: CASGTLFGQGASHEQFF. In nucleotides, the CDR3 is TGTGCTAGTGGTACACTCTTCGGACAGGGGGCTTCTCATGAGCAGTTCTTC. The chain recombines TRBV12-5 with TRBJ2-1, with 11 positions matching TRBD1. There are 17 residues in the CDR3. Germline V gives CDR1 LGHNT, CDR2 FRNRAP. V shed 5 bases, J shed 8 bases, and the junction held 14 bases outside the gene matches.

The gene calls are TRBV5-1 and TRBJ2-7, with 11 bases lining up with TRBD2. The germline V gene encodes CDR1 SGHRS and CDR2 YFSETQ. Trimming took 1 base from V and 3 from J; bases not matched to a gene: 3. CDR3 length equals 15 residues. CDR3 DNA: TGCGCCAGCAGCTTGTTAGCGGGAGGGATCTACGAGCAGTACTTC. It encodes CASSLLAGGIYEQYF.

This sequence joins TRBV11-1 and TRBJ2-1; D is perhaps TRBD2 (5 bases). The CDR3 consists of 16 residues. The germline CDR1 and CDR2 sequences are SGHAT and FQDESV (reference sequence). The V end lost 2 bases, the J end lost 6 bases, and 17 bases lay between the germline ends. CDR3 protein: CASSLSLDSRSNEQFF. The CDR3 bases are TGTGCCAGCAGCTTATCCTTGGACTCCCGGAGCAATGAGCAGTTCTTC.

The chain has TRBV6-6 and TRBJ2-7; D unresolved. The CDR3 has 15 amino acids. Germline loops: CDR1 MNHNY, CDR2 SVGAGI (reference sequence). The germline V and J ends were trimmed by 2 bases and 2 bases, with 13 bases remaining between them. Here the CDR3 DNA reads TGTGCCAGCAGTTACCATGGGGTTACCCCCTACGAGCAGTACTTC. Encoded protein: CASSYHGVTPYEQYF.

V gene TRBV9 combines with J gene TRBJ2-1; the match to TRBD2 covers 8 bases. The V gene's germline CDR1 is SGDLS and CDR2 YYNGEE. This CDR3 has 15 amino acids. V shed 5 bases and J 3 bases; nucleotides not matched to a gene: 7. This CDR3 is CASSEAGVGYNEQFF. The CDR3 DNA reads TGTGCCAGCAGTGAAGCGGGAGTGGGCTACAATGAGCAGTTCTTC.

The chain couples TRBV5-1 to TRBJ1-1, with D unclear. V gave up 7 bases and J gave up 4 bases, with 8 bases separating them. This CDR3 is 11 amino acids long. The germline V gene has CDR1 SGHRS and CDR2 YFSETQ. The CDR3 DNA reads TGCGCCAGCGGAGAAGGCACTGAAGCTTTCTTT. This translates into CASGEGTEAFF.

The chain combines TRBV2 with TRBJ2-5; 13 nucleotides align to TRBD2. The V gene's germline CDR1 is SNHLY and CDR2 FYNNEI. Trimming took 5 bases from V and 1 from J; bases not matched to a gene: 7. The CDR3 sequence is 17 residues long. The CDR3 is CASSRLAGGLTQETQYF. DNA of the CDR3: TGTGCCAGCAGTCGACTAGCGGGAGGCCTAACCCAAGAGACCCAGTACTTC.

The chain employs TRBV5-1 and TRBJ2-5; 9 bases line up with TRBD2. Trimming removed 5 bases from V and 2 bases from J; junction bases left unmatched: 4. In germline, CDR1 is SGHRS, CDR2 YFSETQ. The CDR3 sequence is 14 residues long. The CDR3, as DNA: TGCGCCAGCAGGGGGCTAGCGGGACAAGAGACCCAGTACTTC. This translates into CASRGLAGQETQYF.

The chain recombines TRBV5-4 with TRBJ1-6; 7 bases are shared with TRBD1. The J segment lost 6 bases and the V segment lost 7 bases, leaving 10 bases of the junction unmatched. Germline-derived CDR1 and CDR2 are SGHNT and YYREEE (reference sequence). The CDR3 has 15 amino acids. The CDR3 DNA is TGTGCCAGCGGTAGGACAGGAGAATCTAATTCACCCCTCCACTTT. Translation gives CASGRTGESNSPLHF.

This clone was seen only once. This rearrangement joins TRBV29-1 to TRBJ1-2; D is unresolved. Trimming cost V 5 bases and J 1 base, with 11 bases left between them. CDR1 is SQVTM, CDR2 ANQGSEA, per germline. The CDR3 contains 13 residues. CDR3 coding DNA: TGCAGCGTTTGGTACCCAAGTAACTATGGCTACACCTTC. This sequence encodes CSVWYPSNYGYTF.

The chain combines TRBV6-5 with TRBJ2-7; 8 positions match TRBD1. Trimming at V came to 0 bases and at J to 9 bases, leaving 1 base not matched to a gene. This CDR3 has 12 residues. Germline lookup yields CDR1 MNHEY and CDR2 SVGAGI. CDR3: CASSYSTGVQYF. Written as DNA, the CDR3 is TGTGCCAGCAGTTACTCGACAGGGGTGCAGTACTTC.

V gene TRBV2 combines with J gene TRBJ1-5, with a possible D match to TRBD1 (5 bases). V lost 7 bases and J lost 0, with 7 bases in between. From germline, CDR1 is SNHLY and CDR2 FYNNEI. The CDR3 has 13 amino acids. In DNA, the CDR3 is TGTGCCAGCAAAGGGGATAGCAATCAGCCCCAGCATTTT. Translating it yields CASKGDSNQPQHF.

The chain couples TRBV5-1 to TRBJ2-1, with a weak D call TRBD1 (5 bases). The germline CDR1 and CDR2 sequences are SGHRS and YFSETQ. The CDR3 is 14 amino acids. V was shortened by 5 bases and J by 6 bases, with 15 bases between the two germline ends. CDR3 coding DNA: TGCGCCAGCAGAGCTTTGGGGCAGGTCAATGAGCAGTTCTTC. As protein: CASRALGQVNEQFF. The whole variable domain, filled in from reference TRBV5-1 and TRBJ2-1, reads KAGVTQTPRYLIKTRGQQVTLSCSPISGHRSVSWYQQTPGQGLQFLFEYFSETQRNKGNFPGRFSGRQFSNSRSEMNVSTLELGDSALYLCASRALGQVNEQFFGPGTRLTVL.

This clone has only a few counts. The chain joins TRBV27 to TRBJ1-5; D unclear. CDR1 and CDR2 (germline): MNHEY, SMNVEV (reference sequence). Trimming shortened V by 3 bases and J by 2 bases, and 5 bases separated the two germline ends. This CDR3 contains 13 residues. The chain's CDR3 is CASSFQGNQPQHF. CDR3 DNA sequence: TGTGCCAGCAGTTTCCAGGGCAATCAGCCCCAGCATTTT.

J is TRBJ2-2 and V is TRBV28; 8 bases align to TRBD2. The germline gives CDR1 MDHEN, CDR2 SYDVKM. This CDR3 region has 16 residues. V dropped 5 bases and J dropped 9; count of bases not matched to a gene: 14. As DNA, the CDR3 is TGTGCCAGCAGTCAGTCAGCGGGGGCCCCCTGGCGGGAGCTGTTTTTT. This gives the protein CASSQSAGAPWRELFF.

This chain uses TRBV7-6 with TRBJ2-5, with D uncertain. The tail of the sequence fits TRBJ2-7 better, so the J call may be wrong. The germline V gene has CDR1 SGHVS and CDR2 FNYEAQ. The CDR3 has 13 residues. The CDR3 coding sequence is TGTGCCAGCAGCTTAGATTGGCGAAACGAGCAGTACTTC. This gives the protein CASSLDWRNEQYF.

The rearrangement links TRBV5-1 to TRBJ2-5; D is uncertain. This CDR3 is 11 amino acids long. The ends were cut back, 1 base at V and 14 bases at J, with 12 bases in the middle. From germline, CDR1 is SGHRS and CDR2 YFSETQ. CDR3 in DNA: TGCGCCAGCAGCTTGTCTGGGCGCCACTACTTC. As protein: CASSLSGRHYF.

As DNA, the CDR3 is TGTGCCAGCAGTTTAATTTTAGTCAACTCCGGGGAGCTGTTTTTT. Its translation: CASSLILVNSGELFF. The chain carries TRBV28 and TRBJ2-2; D is undetermined. V shed 2 bases and J shed 6 bases, with 13 bases lying between them. The germline gives CDR1 MDHEN, CDR2 SYDVKM. CDR3 length: 15 amino acids. The entire variable domain, with the rest obtained from reference TRBV28 and TRBJ2-2, is as follows: DVKVTQSSRYLVKRTGEKVFLECVQDMDHENMFWYRQDPGLGLRLIYFSYDVKMKEKGDIPEGYSVSREKKERFSLILESASTNQTSMYLCASSLILVNSGELFFGEGSRLTVL.

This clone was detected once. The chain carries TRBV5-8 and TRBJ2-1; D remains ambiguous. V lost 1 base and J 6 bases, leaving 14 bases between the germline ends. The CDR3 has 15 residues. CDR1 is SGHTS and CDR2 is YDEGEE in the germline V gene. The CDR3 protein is CASSLSLRVPNEQFF. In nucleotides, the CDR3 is TGTGCCAGCAGCTTGTCATTAAGGGTGCCCAATGAGCAGTTCTTC.

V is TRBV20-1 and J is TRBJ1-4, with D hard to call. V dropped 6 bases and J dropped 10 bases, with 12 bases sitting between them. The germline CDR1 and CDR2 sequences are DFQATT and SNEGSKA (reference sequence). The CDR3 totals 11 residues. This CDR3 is CSAKIWGKLFF. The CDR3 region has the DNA TGCAGTGCGAAGATTTGGGGAAAACTGTTTTTT.

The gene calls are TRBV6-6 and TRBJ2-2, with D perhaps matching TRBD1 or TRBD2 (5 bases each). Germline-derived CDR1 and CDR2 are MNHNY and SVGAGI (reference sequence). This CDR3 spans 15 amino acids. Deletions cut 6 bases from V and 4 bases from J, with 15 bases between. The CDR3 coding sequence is TGTGCCAGCAGCCAGGGTATCAGCGGCACCGGGGAGCTGTTTTTT. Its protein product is CASSQGISGTGELFF.

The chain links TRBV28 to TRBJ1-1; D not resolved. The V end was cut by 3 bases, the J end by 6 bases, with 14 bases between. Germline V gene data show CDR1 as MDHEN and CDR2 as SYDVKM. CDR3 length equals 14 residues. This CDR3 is CASSLAIPRAEAFF. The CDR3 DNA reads TGTGCCAGCAGTTTGGCCATACCTCGGGCTGAAGCTTTCTTT. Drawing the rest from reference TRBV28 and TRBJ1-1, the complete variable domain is DVKVTQSSRYLVKRTGEKVFLECVQDMDHENMFWYRQDPGLGLRLIYFSYDVKMKEKGDIPEGYSVSREKKERFSLILESASTNQTSMYLCASSLAIPRAEAFFGQGTRLTVV.

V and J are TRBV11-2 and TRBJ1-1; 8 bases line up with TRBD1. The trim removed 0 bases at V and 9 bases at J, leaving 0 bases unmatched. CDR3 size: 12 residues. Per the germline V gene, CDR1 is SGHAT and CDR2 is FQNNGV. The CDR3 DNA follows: TGTGCCAGCAGCTTAGACAGGGGGCAAGCTTTCTTT. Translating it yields CASSLDRGQAFF. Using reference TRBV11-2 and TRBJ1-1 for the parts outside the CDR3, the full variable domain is EAGVAQSPRYKIIEKRQSVAFWCNPISGHATLYWYQQILGQGPKLLIQFQNNGVVDDSQLPKDRFSAERLKGVDSTLKIQPAKLEDSAVYLCASSLDRGQAFFGQGTRLTVV.

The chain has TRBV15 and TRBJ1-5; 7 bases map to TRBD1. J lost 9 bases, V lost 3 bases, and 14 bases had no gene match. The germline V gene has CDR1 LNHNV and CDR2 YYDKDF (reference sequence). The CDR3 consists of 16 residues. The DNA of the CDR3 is TGTGCCACCAGCAGGAAGATGGGACAGACGCCCGGGCCCCAGCATTTT. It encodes CATSRKMGQTPGPQHF.

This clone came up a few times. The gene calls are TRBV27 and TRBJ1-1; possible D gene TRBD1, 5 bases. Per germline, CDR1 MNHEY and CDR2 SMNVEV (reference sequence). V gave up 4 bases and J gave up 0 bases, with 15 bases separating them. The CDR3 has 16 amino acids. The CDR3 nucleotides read TGTGCCAGCAGTTGGGAATCCGGGACGGTGAACACTGAAGCTTTCTTT. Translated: CASSWESGTVNTEAFF.